Below, one T cell receptor (beta chain) is given with its context. This sample stems from a study of T cell changes during pregnancy in multiple sclerosis. Per germline, CDR1 SNHLY and CDR2 FYNNEI. V lost 8 bases, J lost 4 bases, and 17 bases lay in between. CDR3 length: 14 residues. Data came from immunoSEQ multiplex PCR; TCRdb stores just in-frame clones and leaves some out. The table includes around 34,000 clones, 85% to 90% detected once. The sequences come from CD4+ T cells from peripheral blood mononuclear cells, collected in the second trimester of pregnancy. This TCR was sampled from a female donor with multiple sclerosis, enrolled in a pregnancy study. V gene TRBV2 combines with J gene TRBJ1-1, with D perhaps matching TRBD1 (6 bases). CDR3 bases: TGTGCCAGCCTTTTGGCAGGGGTGAGCACTGAAGCTTTCTTT. Its translation is CASLLAGVSTEAFF.